This T cell receptor beta chain was sequenced for a study of cytomegalovirus exposure and HLA in healthy donors. PCR used 60 Vbeta primers and 13 Jbeta primers. In the source study's methods: There were about 86 million unique TCR beta chains by a later count, and 10 million to 12 million of them were shared. Using immunoSEQ multiplex PCR, the repertoire was profiled, and TCRdb retains in-frame clones only, with some absent. V and J calls and clone size follow that table, whereas D and trimming were derived from the DNA. The sample has under 200,000 clones; roughly 82% are singletons. The study's findings and limits: Researchers reported from a later analysis that most CMV-associated TCR beta chains appeared HLA-restricted. In all likelihood, a cluster of highly shared sequence variants was a sequencing artifact.

As concerns this clone: Its target is not known.

Germline trimming cut 5 bases from V and 6 bases from J; bases unmatched to any gene: 6. CDR3 size: 14 residues. The germline CDR1 and CDR2 sequences are SGHTA and FQGTGA. Sequenced: PBMCs. The rearrangement links TRBV7-3 to TRBJ2-2; 7 bases align to TRBD1. The sequence was obtained from a girl aged 10-17 years in good health and CMV-seropositive. The CDR3 DNA is TGTGCCAGCAGCGCGGACAGGACCTCCGGGGAGCTGTTTTTT. This sequence encodes CASSADRTSGELFF.